The 24 T cell receptor beta chains presented below share a single source sample, sequenced in a study of shared clonotypes between healthy human individuals (dated by TCRdb to about 2020). Libraries came from the immunoSEQ multiplex PCR assay. TCRdb obtained this table from immuneACCESS and retained in-frame rearrangements with V and J assigned. These tables miss some clones; where compared with another copy, unresolved V genes account for less than half of the shortfall, and the remainder is unexplained. The sample contains hundreds of thousands of clones, approximately 96% of them found a single time. Of the sample, approximately 0.2% is held by the ten largest clones. CD8 naive samples were obtained by positive selection for CCR7 among CD45RO-negative cells, yielding a CD45RA+CCR7+ population from which TemRA cells were excluded. Specimen: naive CD8+ T cells sorted from blood. This specimen's cell subset or site label, per the study, means: CD45RA+CCR7+. These receptors all come from a man younger than 40 in good health.

The chain links TRBV4-1 to TRBJ2-3, with 10 positions matching TRBD2. The J segment lost 5 bases and the V segment lost 4 bases, leaving 3 bases of the junction unmatched. CDR1 and CDR2 (germline): MGHRA, YSYEKL. This CDR3 is built from 14 residues. The CDR3 coding sequence is TGCGCCAGCAGCCTAGCGGGAGGTGGAGATACGCAGTATTTT. Encoded protein: CASSLAGGGDTQYF.

The chain links TRBV7-2 to TRBJ2-7, with 7 bases identical to TRBD2. The V gene end was trimmed by 1 base and the J gene end by 4 bases; junction bases not matched to a gene: 10. CDR3 length: 16 residues. CDR1 is SGHTA and CDR2 is FQGNSA in the germline V gene. The CDR3 DNA reads as TGTGCCAGCAGCTTAGACCGGGCGGGGGACGGGTACGAGCAGTACTTC. It is translated as CASSLDRAGDGYEQYF.

The table lists this clone with a count of one. The chain employs TRBV19 and TRBJ2-3; TRBD2 agrees at 7 bases. This CDR3 comprises 16 residues. In germline, CDR1 is LNHDA, CDR2 SQIVND (reference sequence). V lost 1 base to trimming and J lost 0 bases; unmatched junction nucleotides: 4. The CDR3 loop is CASSIGAGRSTDTQYF. The CDR3 region has the DNA TGTGCCAGTAGTATAGGAGCGGGAAGGAGCACAGATACGCAGTATTTT.

V gene TRBV11-2 combines with J gene TRBJ1-5; 9 bases align to TRBD1. V shed 5 bases, J shed 4 bases, and the junction held 12 bases outside the gene matches. Per the germline V gene, CDR1 is SGHAT and CDR2 is FQNNGV. The CDR3 loop spans 17 amino acids. CDR3 amino acids: CASSLGTGRWGNQPQHF. In DNA, the CDR3 is TGTGCCAGCAGCCTCGGGACAGGGAGGTGGGGAAATCAGCCCCAGCATTTT. The full variable domain, in which reference TRBV11-2 and TRBJ1-5 provide the parts outside the CDR3, is EAGVAQSPRYKIIEKRQSVAFWCNPISGHATLYWYQQILGQGPKLLIQFQNNGVVDDSQLPKDRFSAERLKGVDSTLKIQPAKLEDSAVYLCASSLGTGRWGNQPQHFGDGTRLSIL.

J is TRBJ1-1 and V is TRBV10-2; D remains unclear. V dropped 2 bases and J dropped 10 bases, with 11 bases sitting between them. The CDR3 has 12 residues. Germline V gene lookup returns CDR1 WSHSY and CDR2 SAAADI. The CDR3 nucleotides read TGCGCCAGCAGTGAGGAGAGGGCTGTAGCTTTCTTT. It codes for CASSEERAVAFF.

The chain couples TRBV5-5 to TRBJ2-7; no firm D call. The CDR3 has 14 residues. Germline V lookup: CDR1 SGHKS, CDR2 YYEKEE (reference sequence). V was clipped by 0 bases and J by 1 base, with 8 bases between them. CDR3 sequence reads: CASSLAGPSYEQYF. The CDR3 nucleotides are TGTGCCAGCAGCTTGGCAGGACCGTCCTACGAGCAGTACTTC.

This clone has just one count. The chain is built from TRBV27 and TRBJ2-1; 8 bases are shared with TRBD1. This CDR3 is built from 16 residues. Germline CDR1 MNHEY, CDR2 SMNVEV (reference sequence). Trimming cost V 10 bases and J 7 bases; bases outside gene matches: 18. This chain's CDR3 is CATTPTTGEVRNEQFF. The CDR3 DNA reads as TGTGCCACCACCCCCACGACAGGGGAGGTGAGGAATGAGCAGTTCTTC.

The chain links TRBV7-9 to TRBJ1-1; TRBD1 aligns across 9 bases. Trimming removed 3 bases from V and 3 bases from J; junction bases left unmatched: 5. Germline V gives CDR1 SEHNR, CDR2 FQNEAQ (reference sequence). This CDR3 has 15 amino acids. Here the CDR3 reads CASSLGQGTYTEAFF. CDR3 sequence (DNA): TGTGCCAGCAGCTTGGGACAGGGTACATACACTGAAGCTTTCTTT.

This clone occurred once. The CDR3: CARPNGGSSTTNEKLFF. The CDR3 DNA follows: TGCGCCAGACCGAATGGTGGCAGCTCAACAACTAATGAAAAACTGTTTTTT. The chain uses TRBV23-1 and TRBJ1-4; D unresolved. TRBV23-1 falls under the ORF class, with uncertain function. V lost 9 bases and J 0 bases, leaving 20 bases between the germline ends. CDR3 length: 17 amino acids.

CDR3 nucleotide sequence: TGCGCCAGCAGTGAAGGGAGGACCTACGAGCAGTACTTC. The encoded protein is CASSEGRTYEQYF. The chain is built from TRBV10-2 and TRBJ2-7, with TRBD2 as a possible D gene (6 bases). This CDR3 spans 13 amino acids. Germline CDR1 WSHSY, CDR2 SAAADI. V was shortened by 3 bases and J by 2 bases, with 8 bases between the two germline ends.

V and J are TRBV27 and TRBJ1-4, with D possibly TRBD1 on 5 matching bases. The CDR3 extends over 17 amino acids. The V and J ends lost 4 bases and 8 bases respectively, with 23 bases between them. The germline CDR1 and CDR2 sequences are MNHEY and SMNVEV (reference sequence). In DNA form, the CDR3 reads TGTGCCAGCAGTTCCACGGGGTCGGGGGACGGGATAGAAAAACTGTTTTTT. It codes for CASSSTGSGDGIEKLFF.

The J gene is TRBJ2-1, the V gene TRBV27; possible D gene TRBD1, 5 bases. Germline values: CDR1 MNHEY, CDR2 SMNVEV (reference sequence). The V and J ends lost 8 bases and 5 bases respectively, with 13 bases between them. The CDR3 loop spans 13 amino acids. The DNA of the CDR3 is TGTGCCAGCGCTCTCGGACAACACAATGAGCAGTTCTTC. Translated, it gives CASALGQHNEQFF.

J is TRBJ2-5 and V is TRBV9, with D possibly being TRBD2 (6 bases). Between the trimmed V and J ends, which lost 3 bases and 5 bases, there was a span of 14 bases. This CDR3 spans 14 amino acids. Germline lookup yields CDR1 SGDLS and CDR2 YYNGEE. The CDR3 bases are TGTGCCAGCAGCGCGGGTAGTGGAGGGGAGACCCAGTACTTC. Translating gives CASSAGSGGETQYF.

This chain connects TRBV6-6 to TRBJ2-1; D is perhaps TRBD1 (6 bases). This CDR3 is built from 14 residues. The germline V and J ends were trimmed by 1 base and 5 bases, with 9 bases remaining between them. Germline values: CDR1 MNHNY, CDR2 SVGAGI (reference sequence). The CDR3 DNA reads TGTGCCAGCAGTTACTTGGACAGCGACAATGAGCAGTTCTTC. Its translation is CASSYLDSDNEQFF.

This chain joins TRBV5-6 and TRBJ2-7; D tentatively reads TRBD1 or TRBD2 (5 bases each). The germline gives CDR1 SGHDT, CDR2 YYEEEE. This CDR3 spans 15 amino acids. V was trimmed by 4 bases and J by 6 bases, leaving 20 bases between them. CDR3 loop: CASSTINRPAGEQYF. The CDR3 DNA is TGTGCCAGCAGCACCATAAACAGGCCCGCGGGCGAGCAGTACTTC.

The chain joins TRBV10-3 to TRBJ1-2; perhaps TRBD1 as D (5 bases). Germline CDR1 reads ENHRY; CDR2 reads SYGVKD. Trimming left V 6 bases short and J 6 bases short, with 11 bases between. The CDR3 contains 12 residues. The CDR3: CAISGTANGYTF. The CDR3 nucleotides are TGTGCCATCAGCGGGACGGCGAATGGCTACACCTTC.

The gene calls are TRBV5-4 and TRBJ2-7; D is unclear. V lost 1 base and J 4 bases, leaving 12 bases between the germline ends. The germline CDR1 and CDR2 sequences are SGHNT and YYREEE (reference sequence). The CDR3 has 14 amino acids. CDR3 nucleotides: TGTGCCAGCAGCTTGTCGGAGTCCCCTTACGAGCAGTACTTC. Translation: CASSLSESPYEQYF.

This clone came up once. The CDR3 sequence: CASSSLGVAYEQYF. Written as DNA, the CDR3 is TGTGCCAGCAGTTCCCTTGGCGTTGCCTACGAGCAGTACTTC. The V and J genes are TRBV5-5 and TRBJ2-7; D is uncertain. CDR1 is SGHKS, CDR2 YYEKEE, per germline (reference sequence). CDR3 length equals 14 residues. Trimming stripped 5 bases from V and 2 bases from J, with 14 bases between.

The rearrangement uses TRBV7-9 and TRBJ1-1; 7 bases are a match to TRBD1. V dropped 2 bases and J dropped 3; count of bases not matched to a gene: 6. The V gene's germline CDR1 is SEHNR and CDR2 FQNEAQ (reference sequence). This CDR3 is 15 amino acids long. DNA of the CDR3: TGTGCCAGCAGCTTAAATCAGGGGGTGTACACTGAAGCTTTCTTT. Translating it yields CASSLNQGVYTEAFF.

This chain links TRBV7-8 with TRBJ1-2; D possibly corresponds to TRBD1 (5 bases). Per the germline V gene, CDR1 is SGHVS and CDR2 is FQNEAQ. The CDR3 covers 12 residues. Trimming left V 8 bases short and J 4 bases short, with 11 bases between. The CDR3 reads CASGQGIYGYTF. The CDR3 coding sequence is TGTGCCAGCGGCCAGGGTATCTATGGCTACACCTTC. Combining the CDR3 with reference TRBV7-8 and TRBJ1-2 gives the whole variable domain GAGVSQSPRYKVAKRGQDVALRCDPISGHVSLFWYQQALGQGPEFLTYFQNEAQLDKSGLPSDRFFAERPEGSVSTLKIQRTQQEDSAVYLCASGQGIYGYTFGSGTRLTVV.

The count of this clone is one. DNA of the CDR3: TGTGCCAGCAGCTCACCTCCGGGACAGGGGTACCAAGAGACCCAGTACTTC. Translated: CASSSPPGQGYQETQYF. This rearrangement joins TRBV7-9 to TRBJ2-5, with 10 bases identical to TRBD1. Germline assignment: CDR1 SEHNR and CDR2 FQNEAQ (reference sequence). Trimming cost V 4 bases and J 0 bases; bases outside gene matches: 8. This CDR3 is 17 amino acids long.

The gene calls are TRBV2 and TRBJ2-7; the D is unclear. Germline CDR1 reads SNHLY; CDR2 reads FYNNEI. Trimming shortened V by 3 bases and J by 2 bases, and 8 bases separated the two germline ends. This CDR3 contains 13 residues. CDR3 amino acids: CASSESGPYEQYF. CDR3 coding DNA: TGTGCCAGCAGTGAGAGTGGGCCCTACGAGCAGTACTTC.

CDR3 DNA: TGTGCCACCAGCAGGGGGGCTGAAGCTTTCTTT. It codes for CATSRGAEAFF. The rearrangement uses TRBV15 and TRBJ1-1; possibly TRBD1 for D (5 bases). V lost 3 bases and J 6 bases, leaving 5 bases between the germline ends. The CDR3 runs 11 residues. CDR1 and CDR2 from the germline V gene are LNHNV and YYDKDF (reference sequence).

The chain is built from TRBV7-9 and TRBJ1-1, with unresolved D. This CDR3 spans 16 amino acids. V dropped 5 bases and J dropped 0 bases, with 16 bases sitting between them. The germline CDR1 and CDR2 sequences are SEHNR and FQNEAQ (reference sequence). CDR3 in DNA: TGTGCCAGCAGCCTGTCGGGTAGGTACCTGAACACTGAAGCTTTCTTT. It yields the protein CASSLSGRYLNTEAFF. Variable domain in full (rest from reference TRBV7-9 and TRBJ1-1): DTGVSQNPRHKITKRGQNVTFRCDPISEHNRLYWYRQTLGQGPEFLTYFQNEAQLEKSRLLSDRFSAERPKGSFSTLEIQRTEQGDSAMYLCASSLSGRYLNTEAFFGQGTRLTVV.